This TCR beta chain was sequenced during a study of T cells in Graves' hyperthyroidism and ophthalmopathy. J was trimmed by 3 bases and V by 9 bases; bases with no gene match: 5. The germline gives CDR1 MNHNS, CDR2 SASEGT. This CDR3 comprises 14 residues. Amplified TCR beta CDR3 regions derived from RNA transcripts. With the HTBI primer set, the TCR CDR3 went through a first round of RT-PCR. TCRdb redid the calling of the multiplex PCR reads with MiXCR, one entry per CDR3 protein. The table has around 600,000 distinct CDR3 sequences, 12% to 15% seen once; the top ten hold roughly 7.1%. Investigators excluded patients with uncontrolled infection, other autoimmune disease, pregnancy or lactation.

The sequence derives from a woman between 18 and 29 years old with Graves' ophthalmopathy. The rearrangement links TRBV6-1 to TRBJ1-1, with 12 bases aligning to TRBD1. Sequences were obtained from blood. The CDR3 spells CASGTGGWHTEAFF. DNA for the CDR3: TGTGCCAGTGGGACAGGGGGCTGGCACACTGAAGCTTTCTTT.